In its sample, the clone carrying this TCR beta chain was seen many times. This sample stems from a study of T cells after yellow fever vaccination. Each CDR3 protein gets one entry after TCRdb re-called the 5' RACE reads with MiXCR. The sample carries 300,000 to 400,000 distinct CDR3 sequences, over 8% recorded once. V was cut by 3 bases and J by 5 bases, with 8 bases left in between. This CDR3 contains 13 residues. The TCR comes from a man younger than 35 who received the YFV17D yellow fever vaccine. The V gene is TRBV12-3 or TRBV12-4, the J gene TRBJ2-4, with D tentatively TRBD2 (5 bases). Specimen: PBMCs, collected on the day of the first yellow fever vaccination. DNA of the CDR3: TGTGCCAGCAGTTTTGGGGAGCAAAACATTCAGTACTTC. This translates into CASSFGEQNIQYF.